The clone carrying this T cell receptor beta chain was observed a handful of times. The data are from a study of prognosis after radiotherapy for stage I lung cancer. Trimming removed 0 bases at V and 6 bases at J, with 9 bases between. Germline CDR1 is DFQATT and CDR2 is SNEGSKA (reference sequence). CDR3 length equals 14 residues. Starting from genomic DNA, TCR beta CDR3 was amplified through two-round multiplex PCR. Primers specific to each TRBV and TRBJ gene drove first-round PCR. A single record per CDR3 protein comes from TCRdb applying MiXCR to the multiplex PCR reads. The sample has fewer than 35,000 distinct CDR3 sequences, 40% to 60% seen once.

The receptor was derived from a donor of 50 years or more with non-small cell lung cancer. The chain is built from TRBV20-1 and TRBJ1-6; D gene unclear. The specimen was PBMCs, collected before or after stereotactic body radiation therapy (not recorded which). The CDR3 nucleotides are TGCAGTGCTAGAGAAACAGCCTCTAATTCACCCCTCCACTTT. This codes for CSARETASNSPLHF.